This TCR beta chain originates from a study of early T cells in non-severe SARS-CoV-2 infection. Background on the study: Unpaired chains resulted from sequencing bulk RNA of unsorted whole blood.

Germline V gene sequence: CDR1 KGHDR, CDR2 SFDVKD. This CDR3 region has 19 residues. Trimming cost V 0 bases and J 5 bases; bases outside gene matches: 14. Unique molecular identifiers were affixed to single, distinct cDNA molecules. TCRdb used MiXCR to reprocess the 5' RACE reads, holding one entry per CDR3 protein. The sample holds over 45,000 distinct CDR3 sequences, about 6.1% seen once. This clonotype came up many times. Its cognate antigen is unknown. Study findings and constraints: There was a bias toward anti-spike CD8 responses in VDJdb matching, which missed private and CD4 specificities.

The sequence came from an adult who was a healthcare worker with PCR-confirmed SARS-CoV-2 infection or an uninfected control (not recorded which). The chain joins TRBV24-1 to TRBJ1-5, with 8 bases that match TRBD1. The starting material was whole blood, obtained at baseline. CDR3 sequence: CATSDLEWGRQGAYQPQHF. The CDR3, as DNA: TGTGCCACCAGTGATTTGGAGTGGGGTCGTCAGGGGGCTTATCAGCCCCAGCATTTT.